Listed here are 30 T cell receptor beta chains from one sample, sequenced in a study of Graves' ophthalmopathy and Graves' hyperthyroidism. The TCR beta CDR3 regions underwent amplification from RNA transcripts. HTBI-primed first-round RT-PCR preceded second-round multiplex PCR. TCRdb recomputed calls from the multiplex PCR reads with MiXCR, one row per CDR3 protein. The table shows hundreds of thousands of distinct CDR3 sequences, with under 50% occurring only once. Sequenced: peripheral blood. The source of these receptors is an adult man with Graves' ophthalmopathy.

A few counts support this clonotype. V usage is TRBV20-1 and J usage is TRBJ2-5, with 12 nucleotides matching TRBD2. The CDR3 runs to 16 residues. CDR1 DFQATT and CDR2 SNEGSKA come from the germline V gene (reference sequence). After removal of 3 bases from V and 4 bases from J, the junction contained 9 bases not matched to a gene. CDR3 sequence: CSASIVPTSGGETQYF. The CDR3 DNA is TGCAGTGCTAGTATTGTTCCGACTAGCGGGGGAGAGACCCAGTACTTC.

The CDR3 reads CASSRASTAQGFTEAFF. As DNA, the CDR3 is TGTGCCAGCAGCCGAGCCTCGACAGCCCAGGGTTTCACTGAAGCTTTCTTT. The chain couples TRBV11-2 to TRBJ1-1; D might be TRBD1 (5 bases). Germline CDR1 reads SGHAT; CDR2 reads FQNNGV. The length of the CDR3 is 17 residues. V lost 5 bases and J 4 bases, leaving 23 bases between the germline ends.

There are many counts of this clonotype. The CDR3 DNA reads as TGTGCCAGCATTCTGGCAGCCAATCAGCCCCAGCATTTT. Its protein product is CASILAANQPQHF. The rearrangement joins TRBV6-1 to TRBJ1-5; no clear D. Trimming pared 7 bases from V and 3 bases from J, leaving 10 bases between. In germline, CDR1 is MNHNS, CDR2 SASEGT. This CDR3 spans 13 amino acids.

This clonotype was detected many times. This chain joins TRBV7-9 and TRBJ2-5; no definite D call. There are 12 residues in the CDR3. With 5 bases removed from V and 7 bases from J, the gap between germline ends came to 11 bases. CDR1 and CDR2 (germline): SEHNR, FQNEAQ (reference sequence). The DNA for the CDR3 is TGTGCCAGCAGCCTCGATCTTGGGACCCAGTACTTC. It translates to CASSLDLGTQYF.

Ten or more counts support this clonotype. The gene calls are TRBV20-1 and TRBJ1-4; D is undetermined. The CDR3 totals 13 residues. With 0 bases removed from V and 1 base from J, the gap between germline ends came to 3 bases. CDR1 and CDR2 from the germline V gene are DFQATT and SNEGSKA (reference sequence). The CDR3 loop reads CSAREGTNEKLFF. CDR3 coding DNA: TGCAGTGCTAGAGAAGGAACTAATGAAAAACTGTTTTTT.

V gene TRBV9 combines with J gene TRBJ1-3; the D is unclear. The germline V gene encodes CDR1 SGDLS and CDR2 YYNGEE. The CDR3 sequence is 14 residues long. V lost 7 bases and J lost 2, with 13 bases in between. The CDR3 is CASGVGVAGNTIYF. DNA of the CDR3: TGTGCCAGCGGGGTCGGGGTTGCTGGAAACACCATATATTTT.

V usage is TRBV7-8 and J usage is TRBJ1-4; D gene unclear. Trimming took off 5 bases at V and 6 bases at J, with 10 bases between the two ends. Germline CDR1 is SGHVS and CDR2 is FQNEAQ. CDR3 length equals 13 residues. The CDR3 loop is CASSQSRDEKLFF. The DNA for the CDR3 is TGTGCCAGCAGCCAAAGCAGAGATGAAAAACTGTTTTTT.

This clonotype was seen many times. This chain links TRBV7-2 with TRBJ1-1; unclear D gene. The CDR3 is made up of 14 amino acids. Germline V gives CDR1 SGHTA, CDR2 FQGNSA. Trimming pared 2 bases from V and 3 bases from J, leaving 10 bases between. This chain's CDR3 is CASSLRQTYTEAFF. The CDR3 DNA reads as TGTGCCAGCAGCTTAAGGCAGACTTACACTGAAGCTTTCTTT. The variable domain in full, with the rest retrieved from reference TRBV7-2 and TRBJ1-1, is GAGVSQSPSNKVTEKGKDVELRCDPISGHTALYWYRQSLGQGLEFLIYFQGNSAPDKSGLPSDRFSAERTGGSVSTLTIQRTQQEDSAVYLCASSLRQTYTEAFFGQGTRLTVV.

V gene TRBV2 combines with J gene TRBJ2-5, with 7 nucleotides matching TRBD1. This CDR3 spans 14 amino acids. The V and J ends lost 3 bases and 9 bases, in that order; junction bases with no gene match: 10. Germline V CDR1 and CDR2: SNHLY, FYNNEI. CDR3 region: CASSDPDRNQPQYF. Written as DNA, the CDR3 is TGTGCCAGCAGTGACCCGGACAGGAATCAGCCCCAGTACTTC.

V is TRBV2 and J is TRBJ2-5; D gene uncertain. V dropped 6 bases and J dropped 5 bases, with 16 bases sitting between them. The CDR3 sequence is 14 residues long. The germline V gene has CDR1 SNHLY and CDR2 FYNNEI. The CDR3 spells CASSLQLVSETQYF. In nucleotides, the CDR3 is TGTGCCAGCAGCCTACAGTTAGTCTCGGAGACCCAGTACTTC.

Many counts were recorded for this clonotype. The chain employs TRBV9 and TRBJ2-5, with D possibly TRBD2 on 6 matching bases. Germline lookup yields CDR1 SGDLS and CDR2 YYNGEE. CDR3 length equals 15 residues. Trimming pared 2 bases from V and 1 base from J, leaving 12 bases between. In nucleotides, the CDR3 is TGTGCCAGCAGCGTTTCCGGGGGTACCCAAGAGACCCAGTACTTC. This sequence encodes CASSVSGGTQETQYF.

This clonotype has ten or more counts. Here the CDR3 reads CASGTERYGYTF. CDR3 DNA sequence: TGTGCCAGCGGCACCGAGCGCTATGGCTACACCTTC. The V call is TRBV6-5, the J call TRBJ1-2; no reliable D call. Germline V gene lookup returns CDR1 MNHEY and CDR2 SVGAGI. This CDR3 spans 12 amino acids. V was clipped by 8 bases and J by 4 bases, with 11 bases between them.

As for this clonotype: This may come from a read error, since a much larger clone is one base off. This chain connects TRBV7-9 to TRBJ2-7; possible D gene TRBD2, 5 bases. CDR1 SEHNR and CDR2 FQNEAQ come from the germline V gene (reference sequence). This CDR3 has 15 amino acids. CDR3 residues: CASSLTEAASYEQCF. CDR3 coding DNA: TGTGCCAGCAGCTTAACGGAGGCCGCCTCCTACGAGCAGTGCTTC.

This clonotype was picked up a small number of times. One end of the junction does not line up with germline, which may come from a read error. The chain is built from TRBV10-3 and TRBJ2-7; 8 bases agree with TRBD2. The germline V gene has CDR1 ENHRY and CDR2 SYGVKD. CDR3 length: 15 residues. DNA for the CDR3: TGTGCCAGCAGTTACACCGGGACTAGTCACTACGAGCAGTACTTC. Protein: CASSYTGTSHYEQYF.

This clonotype was recorded at least ten times. This rearrangement joins TRBV19 to TRBJ2-7; tentatively, D is TRBD1 or TRBD2 (5 bases each). CDR1 is LNHDA and CDR2 is SQIVND in the germline V gene (reference sequence). Trimming stripped 5 bases from V and 5 bases from J, with 22 bases between. The CDR3 loop spans 16 amino acids. CDR3 sequence reads: CASSYETAGADHEQYF. The CDR3 DNA reads as TGTGCCAGTAGTTATGAGACAGCCGGGGCCGACCACGAGCAGTACTTC.

This clonotype was counted many times. The CDR3: CASSGMGSSSYEQYF. CDR3 coding DNA: TGTGCCAGCTCTGGGATGGGCTCAAGCTCCTACGAGCAGTACTTC. V gene TRBV25-1 combines with J gene TRBJ2-7, with no clear D. Per germline, CDR1 MGHDK and CDR2 SYGVNS. The CDR3 is 15 amino acids. V lost 8 bases and J lost 0, with 17 bases in between.

This chain connects TRBV7-9 to TRBJ1-1; D is unclear. CDR1 and CDR2 (germline): SEHNR, FQNEAQ (reference sequence). V dropped 6 bases and J dropped 7 bases, with 12 bases sitting between them. The CDR3 extends over 12 amino acids. The CDR3 bases are TGTGCCAGCAGGTCGGGCCGAGGTGAAGCTTTCTTT. It codes for CASRSGRGEAFF.

This clonotype was recorded at least ten times. This chain joins TRBV20-1 and TRBJ2-5; no clear D gene. CDR3 length: 13 amino acids. CDR1 DFQATT and CDR2 SNEGSKA come from the germline V gene (reference sequence). V dropped 3 bases and J dropped 2 bases, with 10 bases sitting between them. The CDR3 sequence is CSARRTVQETQYF. The DNA for the CDR3 is TGCAGTGCTAGGAGGACGGTTCAAGAGACCCAGTACTTC.

This clonotype occurred a few times. The CDR3 region has the DNA TGTGCCACCAGTGAAAACAGGGGAGGAGTGAGTCAGCCCCAGCATTTT. It translates to CATSENRGGVSQPQHF. The chain joins TRBV24-1 to TRBJ1-5; 7 positions match TRBD1. This CDR3 is 16 amino acids long. The V gene's germline CDR1 is KGHDR and CDR2 SFDVKD. J lost 6 bases, V lost 4 bases, and 11 bases had no gene match.

The sample holds many counts of this clonotype. The chain joins TRBV10-3 to TRBJ2-2; 7 nucleotides align to TRBD1. The CDR3 totals 14 residues. Germline assignment: CDR1 ENHRY and CDR2 SYGVKD. J gave up 5 bases and V 6 bases, and 6 bases lay outside the gene matches. This CDR3 reads CAIREQGQTGELFF. In nucleotides, the CDR3 is TGTGCCATCAGGGAACAGGGACAGACCGGGGAGCTGTTTTTT.

This clonotype was seen ten or more times. The gene calls are TRBV19 and TRBJ1-1; D perhaps matches TRBD1 (6 bases). The CDR3 extends over 11 amino acids. Germline values: CDR1 LNHDA, CDR2 SQIVND (reference sequence). V was shortened by 6 bases and J by 8 bases, with 10 bases between the two germline ends. The CDR3 spells CASRFGQEAFF. The CDR3 DNA reads TGTGCCAGTAGATTCGGACAGGAAGCTTTCTTT. Full variable domain (outside the CDR3, taken from reference TRBV19 and TRBJ1-1): DGGITQSPKYLFRKEGQNVTLSCEQNLNHDAMYWYRQDPGQGLRLIYYSQIVNDFQKGDIAEGYSVSREKKESFPLTVTSAQKNPTAFYLCASRFGQEAFFGQGTRLTVV.

This clonotype was observed at least ten times. CDR3 amino acids: CASTLAAGGLSGANVLTF. The CDR3 DNA is TGTGCCAGCACCCTCGCAGCGGGGGGACTATCTGGGGCCAACGTCCTGACTTTC. The V call is TRBV7-9, the J call TRBJ2-6; 9 bases fit TRBD2. There are 18 residues in the CDR3. V lost 7 bases and J lost 1; bases outside the gene matches: 11. Germline V gene sequence: CDR1 SEHNR, CDR2 FQNEAQ (reference sequence).

The sample holds many counts of this clonotype. The rearrangement joins TRBV29-1 to TRBJ2-7; D remains unclear. There are 10 residues in the CDR3. Trimming took off 4 bases at V and 3 bases at J, with 4 bases between the two ends. CDR1 is SQVTM and CDR2 is ANQGSEA in the germline V gene. The CDR3 loop reads CSVVGYEQYF. For the CDR3, the DNA is TGCAGCGTTGTGGGCTACGAGCAGTACTTC.

This clonotype was counted ten times or more. The chain couples TRBV20-1 to TRBJ1-1, with 7 bases aligning to TRBD1. This CDR3 comprises 15 residues. The V segment lost 0 bases and the J segment 4 bases; nucleotides outside the gene matches: 8. Germline lookup yields CDR1 DFQATT and CDR2 SNEGSKA (reference sequence). Written as DNA, the CDR3 is TGCAGTGCTAGAGAAGGGGGCTTAACCGCCACTGAAGCTTTCTTT. This sequence encodes CSAREGGLTATEAFF.

The chain employs TRBV6-2 or TRBV6-3 and TRBJ1-5; D is possibly TRBD1 (5 bases). The CDR3 loop spans 17 amino acids. V lost 2 bases and J 5 bases, leaving 19 bases between the germline ends. The germline gives CDR1 MNHEY, CDR2 SVGEGT. CDR3 coding DNA: TGTGCCAGCAGTTACGTGGTATCTACTGCGGGGCATCAGCCCCAGCATTTT. It codes for CASSYVVSTAGHQPQHF.

This clonotype turned up a few times. The chain couples TRBV6-1 to TRBJ2-6; the match to TRBD1 covers 7 bases. The CDR3 extends over 17 amino acids. CDR1 is MNHNS, CDR2 SASEGT, per germline. V gave up 6 bases and J gave up 0 bases; unmatched junction bases: 8. DNA for the CDR3: TGTGCCAGCAGGAGAGGGACAGCAAGCTCTGGGGCCAACGTCCTGACTTTC. It encodes CASRRGTASSGANVLTF.

This clonotype was seen at least ten times. The V call is TRBV5-1, the J call TRBJ2-5; no clear D. Germline CDR1 and CDR2: SGHRS and YFSETQ. The CDR3 extends over 13 amino acids. V dropped 0 bases and J dropped 2 bases, with 5 bases sitting between them. The CDR3 loop is CASSLVLQETQYF. The CDR3 DNA follows: TGCGCCAGCAGCTTGGTTCTTCAAGAGACCCAGTACTTC.

The V call is TRBV29-1, the J call TRBJ2-6, with 7 bases identical to TRBD1. V was pared by 4 bases and J by 2 bases, with 8 bases of the junction left unmatched. This CDR3 contains 16 residues. The germline V gene encodes CDR1 SQVTM and CDR2 ANQGSEA. Written as DNA, the CDR3 is TGCAGCGTTGCGGGGACAGTCTTGCCTGGGGCCAACGTCCTGACTTTC. Protein: CSVAGTVLPGANVLTF.

Many counts were recorded for this clonotype. The chain has TRBV20-1 and TRBJ1-1; tentatively, D is TRBD1 (6 bases). The CDR3 totals 15 residues. Trimming cost V 2 bases and J 0 bases, with 13 bases left between them. Germline V gene lookup returns CDR1 DFQATT and CDR2 SNEGSKA (reference sequence). For the CDR3, the DNA is TGCAGTGCTAGAAACAGGGTAACCATGAACACTGAAGCTTTCTTT. This gives the protein CSARNRVTMNTEAFF.

This clonotype was seen a few times. This sequence joins TRBV29-1 and TRBJ2-3; perhaps TRBD1 as D (5 bases). CDR3 length equals 15 residues. Trimming pared 6 bases from V and 2 bases from J, leaving 18 bases between. CDR1 is SQVTM and CDR2 is ANQGSEA in the germline V gene. The CDR3, as DNA: TGCAGCGTCCTCACCCCCGACAGTTTCACAGATACGCAGTATTTT. Translation gives CSVLTPDSFTDTQYF.